One and the same sample provided the 10 T cell receptor beta chains below, sequenced in a study of T-cell memory formation after mild COVID-19. TCRdb re-derived calls from the 5' RACE reads in MiXCR, one entry per CDR3 protein. The repertoire includes about 250,000 distinct CDR3 sequences, over 15% of them detected once, and approximately 3.5% sits in the top ten. Sequenced material: PBMCs or a T cell subset sorted from them (not recorded which). The receptor source for this set is a man between 18 and 29 years old who had mild COVID-19 (a few samples of this study predate the infection). Cell type and time point are not known.

This clonotype occurred many times. The chain uses TRBV5-1 and TRBJ1-1, with TRBD1 as a possible D gene (5 bases). Germline V gene lookup returns CDR1 SGHRS and CDR2 YFSETQ. This CDR3 contains 13 residues. The V gene lost 1 base and the J gene lost 3 bases, with 7 bases spanning the gap. The CDR3 reads CASSLKQDTEAFF. For the CDR3, the DNA is TGCGCCAGCAGCTTGAAACAGGACACTGAAGCTTTCTTT.

The DNA of the CDR3 is TGCGCCAGCAGCTCGGGCACGTTCATGGTCGAAGAGAAAGAGACCCAGTACTTC. Translating it yields CASSSGTFMVEEKETQYF. The rearrangement joins TRBV5-1 to TRBJ2-5, with D uncertain. The V gene's germline CDR1 is SGHRS and CDR2 YFSETQ. Trimming took off 3 bases at V and 3 bases at J, with 24 bases between the two ends. CDR3 length equals 18 residues.

CDR3 bases: TGTGCCAGCAGCTTAGTACTGGGGCGAGGGGACTATGGCTACACCTTC. It encodes CASSLVLGRGDYGYTF. The chain employs TRBV7-2 and TRBJ1-2; a weak D match, TRBD1 (5 bases). The V and J ends lost 1 base and 3 bases respectively, with 15 bases between them. Looked up from germline, CDR1 is SGHTA and CDR2 is FQGNSA. This CDR3 has 16 residues.

This rearrangement joins TRBV5-1 to TRBJ2-1, with TRBD2 identical over 9 bases. J was trimmed by 7 bases and V by 0 bases; bases with no gene match: 5. The CDR3 is 15 amino acids. Germline values: CDR1 SGHRS, CDR2 YFSETQ. CDR3 sequence (DNA): TGCGCCAGCAGCTTGGTCCCTAGCGGGGAGAATGAGCAGTTCTTC. It codes for CASSLVPSGENEQFF.

This clonotype turned up a few times. The CDR3: CASSAPGILADTQYF. In nucleotides, the CDR3 is TGTGCCAGCAGTGCGCCGGGTATCCTCGCAGATACGCAGTATTTT. This sequence joins TRBV2 and TRBJ2-3; D remains ambiguous. Germline loops: CDR1 SNHLY, CDR2 FYNNEI. V lost 4 bases and J 4 bases, leaving 15 bases between the germline ends. The CDR3 consists of 15 residues.

The rearrangement uses TRBV9 and TRBJ1-1; D is undetermined. This CDR3 region has 12 residues. Germline values: CDR1 SGDLS, CDR2 YYNGEE. V shed 4 bases and J shed 5 bases, with 9 bases lying between them. The CDR3 region has the DNA TGTGCCAGCAGCTCCCTCGCGACTGAAGCTTTCTTT. As protein: CASSSLATEAFF. The full variable domain, with the rest looked up from reference TRBV9 and TRBJ1-1, is DSGVTQTPKHLITATGQRVTLRCSPRSGDLSVYWYQQSLDQGLQFLIQYYNGEERAKGNILERFSAQQFPDLHSELNLSSLELGDSALYFCASSSLATEAFFGQGTRLTVV.

The chain employs TRBV6-4 and TRBJ1-5, with D hard to call. Per germline, CDR1 MRHNA and CDR2 SNTAGT. This CDR3 is 13 amino acids long. Trimming took off 4 bases at V and 4 bases at J, with 8 bases between the two ends. This CDR3 reads CASSAEENQPQHF. The CDR3 DNA reads TGTGCCAGCAGTGCGGAAGAAAATCAGCCCCAGCATTTT.

A few counts support this clonotype. The chain couples TRBV20-1 to TRBJ1-5; D is ambiguous. The CDR3 totals 14 residues. Trimming took off 0 bases at V and 6 bases at J, with 12 bases between the two ends. The V gene's germline CDR1 is DFQATT and CDR2 SNEGSKA (reference sequence). The CDR3 reads CSARDRSLGQPQHF. The CDR3 DNA reads as TGCAGTGCTAGAGATCGGAGTTTAGGTCAGCCCCAGCATTTT.

J is TRBJ1-5 and V is TRBV12-3 or TRBV12-4, with a tentative D call TRBD1 (5 bases). Trimming pared 6 bases from V and 2 bases from J, leaving 14 bases between. The CDR3 loop spans 15 amino acids. This chain's CDR3 is CASRLDTAGNQPQHF. The CDR3 nucleotides read TGTGCCAGCAGGTTGGACACGGCGGGCAATCAGCCCCAGCATTTT.

This clonotype was recorded a few times. The CDR3 sequence: CASSYSSGEETQYF. For the CDR3, the DNA is TGTGCCAGCAGTTACTCAAGCGGGGAAGAGACCCAGTACTTC. V and J are TRBV6-5 and TRBJ2-5; TRBD2 matches 7 bases. The CDR3 is 14 amino acids. The V gene's germline CDR1 is MNHEY and CDR2 SVGAGI. Trimming took 0 bases from V and 3 from J; bases not matched to a gene: 1.